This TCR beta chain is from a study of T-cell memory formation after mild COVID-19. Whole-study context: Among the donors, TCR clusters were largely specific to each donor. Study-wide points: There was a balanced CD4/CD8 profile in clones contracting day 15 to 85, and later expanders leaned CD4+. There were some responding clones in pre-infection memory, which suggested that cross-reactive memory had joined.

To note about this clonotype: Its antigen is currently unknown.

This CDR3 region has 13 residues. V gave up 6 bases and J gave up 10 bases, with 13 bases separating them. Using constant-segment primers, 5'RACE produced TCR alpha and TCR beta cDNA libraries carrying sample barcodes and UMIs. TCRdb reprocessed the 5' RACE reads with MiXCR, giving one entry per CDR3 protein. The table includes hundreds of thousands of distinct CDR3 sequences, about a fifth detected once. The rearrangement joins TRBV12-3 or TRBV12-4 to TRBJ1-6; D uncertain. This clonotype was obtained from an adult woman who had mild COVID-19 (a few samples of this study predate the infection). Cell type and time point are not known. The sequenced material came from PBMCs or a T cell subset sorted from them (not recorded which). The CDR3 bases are TGTGCCAGCAGCTTTTCAGCCGGGTCACCCCTCCACTTT. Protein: CASSFSAGSPLHF.